The 18 T cell receptor beta chains listed next were all sequenced from one sample in a study of T cells in Graves' hyperthyroidism and ophthalmopathy. Amplification targeted TCR beta CDR3 regions from RNA transcripts. Researchers ran a first-round RT-PCR on the TCR CDR3 using the HTBI primer set. One entry per CDR3 protein, called by TCRdb with MiXCR from the multiplex PCR reads. The table lists about 610,000 distinct CDR3 sequences, approximately 15% of them singletons. Sequencing was carried out using blood. Source of these receptors: a middle-aged woman with Graves' ophthalmopathy.

This clonotype was counted many times. The chain couples TRBV29-1 to TRBJ2-7; 14 bases are shared with TRBD2. CDR3 size: 12 residues. Germline V gene sequence: CDR1 SQVTM, CDR2 ANQGSEA. The trim removed 7 bases at V and 6 bases at J, leaving 2 bases unmatched. CDR3 coding DNA: TGCAGCGCGGGACTAGCGGGAGCCGAGCAGTACTTC. The encoded protein is CSAGLAGAEQYF.

This clonotype was counted at least ten times. The CDR3 coding sequence is TGTGCCAGCACCGAGGGACAGATTAACTATGGCTACACCTTC. The encoded protein is CASTEGQINYGYTF. The V gene is TRBV12-3 or TRBV12-4, the J gene TRBJ1-2; the match to TRBD1 covers 7 bases. The length of the CDR3 is 14 residues. Trimming at V came to 7 bases and at J to 1 base, leaving 6 bases not matched to a gene.

At least ten counts were recorded for this clonotype. Given a much more abundant clone one base away, this may be a read error. The chain links TRBV6-1 to TRBJ1-1; 8 bases map to TRBD1. Germline V gene data show CDR1 as MNHNS and CDR2 as SASEGT. The CDR3 runs 13 residues. Trimming removed 5 bases from V and 10 bases from J; junction bases left unmatched: 9. The DNA for the CDR3 is TGTGCCAGCAGTCTCGCCAGGGGGCATAGAGCTTTCTTT. This sequence encodes CASSLARGHRAFF.

There are many counts of this clonotype. The chain links TRBV19 to TRBJ1-5; no clear D. Germline CDR1 LNHDA, CDR2 SQIVND (reference sequence). Deletions cut 4 bases from V and 4 bases from J, with 11 bases between. The CDR3 has 14 residues. CDR3 residues: CASSTRQANQPQHF. The DNA of the CDR3 is TGTGCCAGTAGTACCCGACAAGCGAATCAGCCCCAGCATTTT.

The table lists this clonotype with many counts. This rearrangement joins TRBV6-5 to TRBJ1-1; D gene uncertain. Deletions cut 7 bases from V and 3 bases from J, with 12 bases between. Germline lookup yields CDR1 MNHEY and CDR2 SVGAGI. This CDR3 has 13 amino acids. DNA for the CDR3: TGTGCCAGCATCGGGAGGGCGTACACTGAAGCTTTCTTT. As protein: CASIGRAYTEAFF.

This clonotype was seen at least ten times. CDR3 amino acids: CASSSIGSQTYEQYF. The CDR3 bases are TGTGCCAGCAGTTCTATCGGGTCACAAACCTACGAGCAGTACTTC. This chain joins TRBV28 and TRBJ2-7; no clear D gene. The V end lost 4 bases, the J end lost 2 bases, and 15 bases lay between the germline ends. The CDR3 sequence is 15 residues long. Germline assignment: CDR1 MDHEN and CDR2 SYDVKM.

At least ten counts were recorded for this clonotype. A much larger clone sits a single nucleotide away, making a read error possible. This sequence joins TRBV7-9 and TRBJ2-5; 7 bases match TRBD1. The CDR3 covers 13 residues. Germline CDR1 SEHNR, CDR2 FQNEAQ (reference sequence). Losses at the gene ends were 1 base for V and 6 bases for J; bases not matched to a gene: 2. CDR3 sequence (DNA): TGTGCCAGCAGCTTAGAACAGGGGAAGACCCAGTACTTC. Translating it yields CASSLEQGKTQYF.

This clonotype was counted at least ten times. A much larger clone lies a single base off, so this may be a read error. This chain joins TRBV6-4 and TRBJ1-1; no definite D call. CDR1 is MRHNA, CDR2 SNTAGT, per germline. Deletions cut 5 bases from V and 10 bases from J, with 11 bases between. The CDR3 length is 11 residues. CDR3 coding DNA: TGTGCCAGCAGTTCTGTACCTGGAGCTTTCTTT. It yields the protein CASSSVPGAFF.

The V call is TRBV28, the J call TRBJ2-5; D gene ambiguous. The V end lost 8 bases, the J end lost 4 bases, and 17 bases lay between the germline ends. The CDR3 runs to 14 residues. Per germline, CDR1 MDHEN and CDR2 SYDVKM. The CDR3 protein is CASASQWRSETQYF. CDR3 nucleotides: TGTGCCAGCGCATCCCAGTGGCGGTCAGAGACCCAGTACTTC.

This clonotype was counted at least ten times. V gene TRBV6-2 or TRBV6-3 combines with J gene TRBJ2-1; tentative D call: TRBD1 (6 bases). Germline assignment: CDR1 MNHEY and CDR2 SVGEGT. Trimming shortened V by 6 bases and J by 0 bases, and 12 bases separated the two germline ends. This CDR3 is built from 15 residues. CDR3 residues: CASSPDRSSYNEQFF. The CDR3 region has the DNA TGTGCCAGCAGCCCTGACAGGAGCTCCTACAATGAGCAGTTCTTC.

The chain employs TRBV27 and TRBJ2-5; D may be TRBD1 (6 bases). CDR1 is MNHEY and CDR2 is SMNVEV in the germline V gene (reference sequence). V gave up 0 bases and J gave up 2 bases, with 16 bases separating them. The CDR3 is made up of 17 amino acids. Here the CDR3 DNA reads TGTGCCAGCAGTTTATCGAATGGACAGAAAAGACAAGAGACCCAGTACTTC. Residues: CASSLSNGQKRQETQYF.

This clonotype was counted at least ten times. This chain uses TRBV28 with TRBJ1-2; D gene ambiguous. V shed 8 bases and J shed 4 bases, with 14 bases lying between them. The germline CDR1 and CDR2 sequences are MDHEN and SYDVKM. The CDR3 sequence is 13 residues long. The CDR3 protein is CASGQGFSYGYTF. As DNA, the CDR3 is TGTGCCAGCGGCCAAGGGTTCAGCTATGGCTACACCTTC.

The V and J genes are TRBV20-1 and TRBJ2-6, with a tentative D call TRBD1 (8 bases). Deletions cut 1 base from V and 0 bases from J, with 13 bases between. This CDR3 spans 17 amino acids. Germline CDR1 and CDR2: DFQATT and SNEGSKA (reference sequence). The CDR3, as DNA: TGCAGTGCTAGAGTACAGGGGGGGGGCTCTGGGGCCAACGTCCTGACTTTC. This sequence encodes CSARVQGGGSGANVLTF.

This clonotype was detected ten times or more. This rearrangement joins TRBV24-1 to TRBJ2-7; TRBD2 matches at 7 bases. Trimming took 5 bases from V and 9 from J; bases not matched to a gene: 6. This CDR3 comprises 12 residues. Germline values: CDR1 KGHDR, CDR2 SFDVKD. The CDR3 sequence is CATSGGGSRQYF. The CDR3 DNA follows: TGTGCCACCAGTGGGGGGGGTTCAAGGCAGTACTTC.

The rearrangement links TRBV30 to TRBJ1-2; no clear D gene. The CDR3 runs to 14 residues. V shed 0 bases and J shed 4 bases, with 12 bases lying between them. The V gene's germline CDR1 is GTSNPN and CDR2 SVGIG (reference sequence). The CDR3 loop reads CAWSVWGEGYGYTF. The DNA of the CDR3 is TGTGCCTGGAGTGTATGGGGAGAGGGCTATGGCTACACCTTC. Using reference TRBV30 and TRBJ1-2 for the parts outside the CDR3, the full variable domain is SQTIHQWPATLVQPVGSPLSLECTVEGTSNPNLYWYRQAAGRGLQLLFYSVGIGQISSEVPQNLSASRPQDRQFILSSKKLLLSDSGFYLCAWSVWGEGYGYTFGSGTRLTVV.

This clonotype occurred many times. V and J are TRBV10-3 and TRBJ1-1; D ambiguous. The germline V and J ends were trimmed by 2 bases and 1 base, with 8 bases remaining between them. The CDR3 length is 14 residues. CDR1 is ENHRY, CDR2 SYGVKD, per germline. The CDR3 DNA sequence: TGTGCCATCAGTGAGGGGCCCCAGAACACTGAAGCTTTCTTT. This translates into CAISEGPQNTEAFF.

The V and J genes are TRBV5-1 and TRBJ1-1; no clear D. This CDR3 comprises 12 residues. Germline V gene sequence: CDR1 SGHRS, CDR2 YFSETQ. V dropped 0 bases and J dropped 8 bases, with 8 bases sitting between them. CDR3 DNA sequence: TGCGCCAGCAGCTTGGATAATCGGGAAGCTTTCTTT. It translates to CASSLDNREAFF.

This clonotype has a count of ten or more. The chain is built from TRBV6-1 and TRBJ2-5; D tentatively fits TRBD1 or TRBD2 (6 bases each). Germline CDR1 and CDR2: MNHNS and SASEGT. Deletions cut 6 bases from V and 4 bases from J, with 12 bases between. The CDR3 sequence is 13 residues long. The chain's CDR3 is CASRDGGGETQYF. As DNA, the CDR3 is TGTGCCAGCAGAGACGGGGGCGGAGAGACCCAGTACTTC.